These T cell receptor beta chains were read from a single sample in a study of blood T cell repertoires in COVID-19. Libraries were prepared by immunoSEQ multiplex PCR; TCRdb keeps only in-frame clonotypes and omits some of them. The sample carries some 250,000 clones, roughly four fifths recorded once. Sequenced input: peripheral blood. These receptors originate from a young woman with acute or convalescent COVID-19. Both conserved end residues are part of each CDR3. A D gene is named only where the DNA matches it firmly. Size is stated for part of the rows, as once, few or many counts, or as a class when the clone is expanded.

V	D	size	J	DNA	CDR3
TRBV5-5	.	.	TRBJ1-2	TGTGCCAGCAGCTTGGTAGGGGCGGACTATGGCTACACCTTC	CASSLVGADYGYTF
TRBV19	.	once	TRBJ2-2	TGTGCCAGCAGTCTACACACCGGGGAGCTGTTTTTT	CASSLHTGELFF
TRBV4-3	.	.	TRBJ2-5	TGCGCCAGCAGCCAGGGCCTCCAGTTACAGGGATCGGAGACCCAGTACTTC	CASSQGLQLQGSETQYF
TRBV24-1	.	.	TRBJ2-5	TGTGCCACCAGTGACCACATCCTCCAAGAGACCCAGTACTTC	CATSDHILQETQYF
TRBV4-2	TRBD1	.	TRBJ2-2	TGTGCCAGCAGCCAAGTGGTAGGGACAGTAAACACCGGGGAGCTGTTTTTT	CASSQVVGTVNTGELFF
TRBV6-5	TRBD2	few	TRBJ2-1	TGTGCCAGCCACCGCGGGAGCGGGACGGCTGTGAAGCAGTTCTTC	CASHRGSGTAVKQFF
TRBV7-2	TRBD2	.	TRBJ2-7	TGTGCCAGCAGCTTAGCCGGGAGAACTAGCGGGGCCTACGAGCAGTACTTC	CASSLAGRTSGAYEQYF
TRBV27	TRBD2	few	TRBJ2-1	TGTGCCAGCAGTTCATACACCTTAGCGGGAGGGCCCAATGAGCAGTTCTTC	CASSSYTLAGGPNEQFF
TRBV11-2	.	once	TRBJ2-2	TGTGCCAGCACCCAACAGAAAACCGGGGAGCTGTTTTTT	CASTQQKTGELFF
TRBV7-2	TRBD2	.	TRBJ2-7	TGTGCCAGCAGCGCCGGGACTACAACGAGCTCCTACGAGCAGTACTTC	CASSAGTTTSSYEQYF
TRBV27	.	.	TRBJ2-7	TGTGCCAGCAGGGACAGACTCTACGAGCAGTACTTC	CASRDRLYEQYF
TRBV6-1	.	.	TRBJ2-3	TGTGCCAGCAGTGATTGGGCCAGGGGGACTCCAGATACGCAGTATTTT	CASSDWARGTPDTQYF
TRBV6-6	.	.	TRBJ2-2	TGTGCCAGCATTCGCCTCCCGAACACCGGGGAGCTGTTTTTT	CASIRLPNTGELFF
TRBV5-1	TRBD2	few	TRBJ2-7	TGCGCCAGCAGCGGGGGACTAGCGACCCACGAGCAGTACTTC	CASSGGLATHEQYF
TRBV27	.	.	TRBJ1-1	TGTGCCAGCATTGCAGGGGTCACTGAAGCTTTCTTT	CASIAGVTEAFF
TRBV28	TRBD2	.	TRBJ2-1	TGTGCCAGCAGTTTATTGGAATTTAGCGGGAAACGGGTGGGGAATGAGCAGTTCTTC	CASSLLEFSGKRVGNEQFF
TRBV19	.	.	TRBJ1-2	TGTGCCAGTAGTCCGCAGGCAAACTATGGCTACACCTTC	CASSPQANYGYTF
TRBV10-1	TRBD2	.	TRBJ2-4	TGCGCCAGCAGTAATTATAGCGGGAGGGCCGGCAAAAACATTCAGTACTTC	CASSNYSGRAGKNIQYF
TRBV5-1	TRBD1	.	TRBJ2-2	TGCGCCAGCAGCCAAGGGACAGGGGGCTACACCGGGGAGCTGTTTTTT	CASSQGTGGYTGELFF
TRBV10-3	.	.	TRBJ2-7	TGTGCCATCAGGGGGGGGACAGGCTACGAGCAGTACTTC	CAIRGGTGYEQYF
TRBV27	.	.	TRBJ1-1	TGTGCCAGCAGCTCGGGGGGGACGGGGAACACTGAAGCTTTCTTT	CASSSGGTGNTEAFF
TRBV6-5	.	.	TRBJ2-1	TGTGCCAGCAGTTACAGGGGGATTCTGTTCTTC	CASSYRGILFF
TRBV3-1/TRBV3-2	TRBD2	once	TRBJ2-2	TGTGCCAGCAGCCAAGGGGATCTAGGACTAGCGGGAGGGCCCACCGGGGAGCTGTTTTTT	CASSQGDLGLAGGPTGELFF
TRBV19	TRBD2	.	TRBJ2-1	TGTGCCACCACTAGCGGGACCTACAATGAGCAGTTCTTC	CATTSGTYNEQFF
TRBV27	TRBD2	.	TRBJ2-5	TGTGCCAGCAGTTTATTCGGACTAGCGGGGATCTCCCAAGAGACCCAGTACTTC	CASSLFGLAGISQETQYF
TRBV11-2	TRBD2	once	TRBJ2-7	TGTGCCAGCAGATTAGAACTAGCGGGAGGGTACTACGAGCAGTACTTC	CASRLELAGGYYEQYF
TRBV11-2	.	.	TRBJ1-3	TGTGCCAGCAGCTTAGGAGACTCTGGAAACACCATATATTTT	CASSLGDSGNTIYF
TRBV7-2	.	.	TRBJ1-4	TGTGCCAGCAGCTCAACGGGAGGGAGTAATGAAAAACTGTTTTTT	CASSSTGGSNEKLFF
TRBV11-2	.	.	TRBJ2-6	TGTGCCAGCTGCGCAGGAGGCTACTCTGGGGCCAACGTCCTGACTTTC	CASCAGGYSGANVLTF
TRBV28	.	.	TRBJ1-1	TGTGCCAGCACTCCCCCCGACAGAAACACTGAAGCTTTCTTT	CASTPPDRNTEAFF
TRBV24-1	.	.	TRBJ2-3	TGTGCCACCAGTGAGGGGGCGGGTGATACGCAGTATTTT	CATSEGAGDTQYF
TRBV6-2/TRBV6-3	TRBD2	.	TRBJ2-3	TGTGCCAGCAGTTACCCGTACCGCCCTGGACAGAAAGAGCGGGAGAAAGATACGCAGTATTTT	CASSYPYRPGQKEREKDTQYF
TRBV19	.	.	TRBJ1-5	TGTGCCAGTAACCTCCTGACAGGTAGCAATCAGCCCCAGCATTTT	CASNLLTGSNQPQHF
TRBV5-4	TRBD2	.	TRBJ2-2	TGTGCCAGCAGCTTGGATATTGGGCTAGCGGGAGTCGAGAACACCGGGGAGCTGTTTTTT	CASSLDIGLAGVENTGELFF
TRBV28	.	.	TRBJ2-7	TGTGCCATCGGGGCGAGTGGGGACAAGTCCTACGAGCAGTACTTC	CAIGASGDKSYEQYF
TRBV30	.	.	TRBJ2-5	TGTGCCTGGAGTGTTATGCGAGAGACCCAGTACTTC	CAWSVMRETQYF
TRBV21-1	.	.	TRBJ1-1	TGTGCCAGCATGTGTCCGGTCGCTGCATTCGTAATAGCAGCTTTCTTT	CASMCPVAAFVIAAFF
TRBV18	.	.	TRBJ2-7	TGTGCCAGCTCACCACGATCAGGACTACCTACCTACGAGCAGTACTTC	CASSPRSGLPTYEQYF
TRBV27	TRBD2	.	TRBJ2-3	TGTGCCAGCAGTATTGGACTAGCGAGAGATACGCAGTATTTT	CASSIGLARDTQYF
TRBV27	TRBD1	.	TRBJ1-5	TGTGCCAGCAGCCCCGGGACAGGGGGCCTTCAGCCCCAGCATTTT	CASSPGTGGLQPQHF
TRBV27	.	.	TRBJ2-3	TGTGCCAGCAGTGAGGCGGCGAGGGTCACAGATACGCAGTATTTT	CASSEAARVTDTQYF